The clone carrying this T cell receptor beta chain was recorded many times. Its matching antigen is unknown. Germline lookup yields CDR1 SQVTM and CDR2 ANQGSEA. The V gene lost 1 base and the J gene lost 10 bases, with 9 bases spanning the gap. The CDR3 is 11 amino acids. Sorted libraries came from 1 million CD4+ or CD8+ T cells. These data originate in a study of neurological immune-mediated disorders. General study findings and limits: HTLV-1-associated myelopathy displayed the greatest TCR clonal expansion, and multiple sclerosis exhibited the smallest, lower than that of healthy controls. Phylogenetic grouping assigned the repertoires of 18 of 34 multiple sclerosis patients to a single cluster of related CDR3 sequences. This cluster may be a repertoire-level signature.

5'RACE employing 10-nucleotide random UMIs yielded the cDNA. TCRdb ran MiXCR on the 5' RACE reads and lists one entry per CDR3 protein. The sample consists of about 48,000 distinct CDR3 sequences, about 5.8% of them appearing once. The rearrangement joins TRBV29-1 to TRBJ2-3; D is unresolved. This TCR was sampled from a young woman with multiple sclerosis. Sequenced sample: CD4+ T cells from blood. Written as DNA, the CDR3 is TGCAGCGTTGAAGGGCTGGTGGCGCAGTATTTT. Amino acid sequence: CSVEGLVAQYF.